One sample yielded the 32 T cell receptor beta chains listed below, sequenced in a study of cytomegalovirus exposure and HLA in healthy donors. 60 Vbeta and 13 Jbeta primers were used in PCR. Data came from immunoSEQ multiplex PCR; TCRdb stores just in-frame clones and leaves some out. The data hold nearly 110,000 clones, with less than 85% observed a single time. The material sequenced was PBMCs. The receptors shown here come from a woman in her thirties or forties in good health and CMV-seropositive.

This clone was observed a handful of times. This sequence joins TRBV27 and TRBJ1-4; 11 nucleotides line up with TRBD1. Per the germline V gene, CDR1 is MNHEY and CDR2 is SMNVEV (reference sequence). J gave up 0 bases and V 6 bases, and 12 bases lay outside the gene matches. The CDR3 totals 19 residues. CDR3 coding DNA: TGTGCCAGCAGGAGGACAGGGGGCGGAACTAGTGCAACTAATGAAAAACTGTTTTTT. Residues: CASRRTGGGTSATNEKLFF.

A single count supports this clone. This chain connects TRBV7-2 to TRBJ1-6, with D possibly TRBD1 on 6 matching bases. The CDR3 length is 15 residues. Germline values: CDR1 SGHTA, CDR2 FQGNSA. Trimming removed 6 bases at V and 5 bases at J, with 14 bases between. The CDR3, as DNA: TGTGCCAGCAGGACCGGGACACAAGATAATTCACCCCTCCACTTT. It specifies CASRTGTQDNSPLHF.

A few counts support this clone. V gene TRBV14 combines with J gene TRBJ2-6; D is unresolved. The CDR3 is 16 amino acids. The ends were cut back, 0 bases at V and 2 bases at J, with 8 bases in the middle. Germline CDR1 is SGHDN and CDR2 is FVKESK. CDR3 in DNA: TGTGCCAGCAGCCAAGACCCTTTCGCTGGGGCCAACGTCCTGACTTTC. Translation gives CASSQDPFAGANVLTF.

The gene calls are TRBV19 and TRBJ2-2; 10 bases are a match to TRBD2. V gave up 7 bases and J gave up 4 bases; unmatched junction bases: 3. The CDR3 has 14 residues. Germline values: CDR1 LNHDA, CDR2 SQIVND (reference sequence). The CDR3 region is CASNQRGGTGELFF. The CDR3 DNA is TGTGCCAGTAATCAGCGGGGGGGCACCGGGGAGCTGTTTTTT.

The V and J genes are TRBV9 and TRBJ2-1, with a weak D call TRBD2 (6 bases). The CDR3 consists of 13 residues. The ends were cut back, 4 bases at V and 5 bases at J, with 10 bases in the middle. From germline, CDR1 is SGDLS and CDR2 YYNGEE. DNA for the CDR3: TGTGCCAGCAGCCGAGGAGGGGACAATGAGCAGTTCTTC. The encoded protein is CASSRGGDNEQFF.

This clone was observed a few times. This chain links TRBV7-8 with TRBJ2-7, with D possibly TRBD2 on 6 matching bases. CDR1 is SGHVS and CDR2 is FQNEAQ in the germline V gene. The CDR3 is made up of 14 amino acids. V was pared by 5 bases and J by 0 bases, with 11 bases between. The CDR3 region is CASSAGSHSYEQYF. CDR3 DNA sequence: TGTGCCAGCAGCGCCGGGAGTCACTCCTACGAGCAGTACTTC.

The chain is built from TRBV7-2 and TRBJ1-1; a weak D match, TRBD1 (5 bases). The CDR3 is 16 amino acids. The germline CDR1 and CDR2 sequences are SGHTA and FQGNSA. V was cut by 5 bases and J by 1 base, with 17 bases left in between. The CDR3 nucleotides read TGTGCCAGCAGCCCAAGACGGGGGGGTGGGAACACTGAAGCTTTCTTT. This translates into CASSPRRGGGNTEAFF.

This clone came up once. The rearrangement uses TRBV5-6 and TRBJ2-3; a possible D gene is TRBD1 (6 bases). This CDR3 is 18 amino acids long. Between the trimmed V and J ends, which lost 0 bases and 4 bases, there was a span of 21 bases. Germline V CDR1 and CDR2: SGHDT, YYEEEE. The CDR3 DNA follows: TGTGCCAGCAGCTTGGAGGTCCTCCACAGGGTGACACCAGATACGCAGTATTTT. It codes for CASSLEVLHRVTPDTQYF.

This clone was picked up a small number of times. The gene calls are TRBV29-1 and TRBJ1-2; D is possibly TRBD1 (6 bases). The germline V gene has CDR1 SQVTM and CDR2 ANQGSEA. V lost 6 bases and J lost 8, with 16 bases in between. The CDR3 runs 12 residues. CDR3 amino acids: CSVKQGGGGYTF. The CDR3 nucleotides read TGCAGCGTCAAACAGGGCGGAGGAGGCTACACCTTC.

V usage is TRBV29-1 and J usage is TRBJ1-2; D gene uncertain. V was shortened by 0 bases and J by 6 bases, with 8 bases between the two germline ends. Germline loops: CDR1 SQVTM, CDR2 ANQGSEA. The CDR3 totals 12 residues. The CDR3 reads CSVEDGGNGYTF. The CDR3 bases are TGCAGCGTTGAAGATGGAGGAAATGGCTACACCTTC.

The chain links TRBV4-3 to TRBJ2-7; D is unclear. V gave up 1 base and J gave up 0 bases, with 13 bases separating them. Germline V gene data show CDR1 as LGHNA and CDR2 as YSLEER. CDR3 length equals 16 residues. The CDR3 nucleotides are TGCGCCAGCAGCCAAGTCTCGAAGCGTACCTCCTACGAGCAGTACTTC. Translation: CASSQVSKRTSYEQYF.

This clone has a handful of counts. This rearrangement joins TRBV10-3 to TRBJ1-1; possible D gene TRBD1, 6 bases. This CDR3 is built from 13 residues. V was clipped by 5 bases and J by 2 bases, with 9 bases between them. Germline CDR1 is ENHRY and CDR2 is SYGVKD. As DNA, the CDR3 is TGTGCCATCAGTAGGACAGCTAACACTGAAGCTTTCTTT. It encodes CAISRTANTEAFF.

J is TRBJ2-5 and V is TRBV18, with 8 bases fitting TRBD2. CDR1 KGHSH and CDR2 LQKENI come from the germline V gene. V lost 0 bases, J lost 5 bases, and 5 bases stayed unmatched. The CDR3 runs 15 residues. The CDR3 DNA reads TGTGCCAGCTCACCACCCTCCGGGGGGGAGGAGACCCAGTACTTC. This gives the protein CASSPPSGGEETQYF.

The V gene is TRBV9, the J gene TRBJ2-2; TRBD1 aligns across 11 bases. The CDR3 loop spans 18 amino acids. Germline values: CDR1 SGDLS, CDR2 YYNGEE. V was clipped by 4 bases and J by 0 bases; unmatched bases: 8. CDR3: CASSSGGQGASNTGELFF. In DNA, the CDR3 is TGTGCCAGCAGCTCAGGAGGACAGGGGGCTTCGAACACCGGGGAGCTGTTTTTT.

The chain couples TRBV27 to TRBJ2-1, with 11 bases aligning to TRBD2. The CDR3 totals 17 residues. Losses at the gene ends were 2 bases for V and 7 bases for J; bases not matched to a gene: 10. Germline values: CDR1 MNHEY, CDR2 SMNVEV (reference sequence). The CDR3 here is CASSLGSLAGGRNEQFF. The CDR3 region has the DNA TGTGCCAGCAGTTTAGGGTCGTTAGCGGGGGGGCGGAATGAGCAGTTCTTC.

The chain uses TRBV25-1 and TRBJ1-3; a possible D gene is TRBD1 (5 bases). Germline CDR1 and CDR2: MGHDK and SYGVNS. There are 11 residues in the CDR3. V gave up 4 bases and J gave up 9 bases, with 7 bases separating them. CDR3 sequence: CASSVGATIYF. DNA of the CDR3: TGTGCCAGCAGTGTAGGGGCCACCATATATTTT.

CDR3 nucleotide sequence: TGTGCCAGTGGGAGGACGGTGGGGTATGAGACCCAGTACTTC. Protein: CASGRTVGYETQYF. This chain connects TRBV6-5 to TRBJ2-5, with D possibly being TRBD2 (6 bases). This CDR3 is 14 amino acids long. Trimming shortened V by 9 bases and J by 5 bases, and 19 bases separated the two germline ends. CDR1 and CDR2 from the germline V gene are MNHEY and SVGAGI.

This chain uses TRBV12-5 with TRBJ2-1, with no clear D. CDR3 length: 13 residues. Germline-derived CDR1 and CDR2 are LGHNT and FRNRAP. The germline V and J ends were trimmed by 0 bases and 7 bases, with 7 bases remaining between them. The CDR3 sequence: CASGLVRENEQFF. For the CDR3, the DNA is TGTGCTAGTGGTTTGGTACGAGAAAATGAGCAGTTCTTC.

The chain uses TRBV6-1 and TRBJ1-2; a possible D gene is TRBD1 (5 bases). Germline V lookup: CDR1 MNHNS, CDR2 SASEGT. This CDR3 spans 16 amino acids. Between the trimmed V and J ends, which lost 2 bases and 6 bases, there was a span of 19 bases. The CDR3 sequence: CASSERFQGPADGYTF. The CDR3 DNA reads TGTGCCAGCAGTGAACGATTTCAGGGCCCGGCGGATGGCTACACCTTC.

V usage is TRBV29-1 and J usage is TRBJ1-5; the match to TRBD1 covers 7 bases. The CDR3 has 13 amino acids. Germline V CDR1 and CDR2: SQVTM, ANQGSEA. The J segment lost 3 bases and the V segment lost 3 bases, leaving 2 bases of the junction unmatched. CDR3 coding DNA: TGCAGCGTTGAGACAGGGCTCAATCAGCCCCAGCATTTT. Amino acid sequence: CSVETGLNQPQHF.

The CDR3 DNA is TGTGCCATCCAGGAGCGGGGGGATGGCACCGGGGAGCTGTTTTTT. It specifies CAIQERGDGTGELFF. The chain carries TRBV10-3 and TRBJ2-2; 9 positions match TRBD2. This CDR3 has 15 residues. The J segment lost 4 bases and the V segment lost 8 bases, leaving 8 bases of the junction unmatched. Germline V gene data show CDR1 as ENHRY and CDR2 as SYGVKD.

The chain recombines TRBV4-3 with TRBJ2-7; 7 bases match TRBD1. There are 15 residues in the CDR3. Trimming at V came to 4 bases and at J to 4 bases, leaving 10 bases not matched to a gene. Germline values: CDR1 LGHNA, CDR2 YSLEER. The CDR3 loop reads CASSPGDRDCYEQYF. In nucleotides, the CDR3 is TGCGCCAGCAGCCCGGGCGACAGGGATTGTTACGAGCAGTACTTC.

The V call is TRBV5-1, the J call TRBJ2-1; the match to TRBD2 covers 11 bases. The CDR3 loop spans 16 amino acids. Germline CDR1 is SGHRS and CDR2 is YFSETQ. V lost 4 bases and J lost 9; bases outside the gene matches: 12. Here the CDR3 DNA reads TGCGCCAGCAGCCCCGGTAGCGGGGGGGGGTTCGGTGAGCAGTTCTTC. It specifies CASSPGSGGGFGEQFF.

The chain has TRBV5-8 and TRBJ1-6; D is ambiguous. The germline gives CDR1 SGHTS, CDR2 YDEGEE. V was shortened by 2 bases and J by 9 bases, with 12 bases between the two germline ends. CDR3 length equals 14 residues. The DNA for the CDR3 is TGTGCCAGCAGCTTCGGTATGATCGGTTCACCCCTCCACTTT. It codes for CASSFGMIGSPLHF.

The gene calls are TRBV23-1 and TRBJ1-5; 7 bases map to TRBD1. TRBV23-1 is marked as an open reading frame, function uncertain. This CDR3 spans 16 amino acids. The trim removed 2 bases at V and 0 bases at J, leaving 4 bases unmatched. This chain's CDR3 is CASSQGDRDSNQPQHF. CDR3 coding DNA: TGCGCCAGCAGTCAAGGAGACAGGGATAGCAATCAGCCCCAGCATTTT.

The CDR3 region has the DNA TGTGCCTGGAGTGTAATCGGGGGGACCTACGAGCAGTACTTC. This encodes CAWSVIGGTYEQYF. The chain has TRBV30 and TRBJ2-7; 7 bases align to TRBD2. Germline values: CDR1 GTSNPN, CDR2 SVGIG (reference sequence). V lost 0 bases, J lost 2 bases, and 4 bases stayed unmatched. CDR3 length equals 14 residues.

The CDR3 DNA reads as TGTGCCACCAGCAGATCAGGACTAGCGGACACAACCCAGTACTTC. Translated: CATSRSGLADTTQYF. This chain uses TRBV15 with TRBJ2-5; 10 bases align to TRBD2. The CDR3 is made up of 15 amino acids. Losses at the gene ends were 2 bases for V and 8 bases for J; bases not matched to a gene: 8. The germline V gene has CDR1 LNHNV and CDR2 YYDKDF (reference sequence).

CDR3 sequence reads: CASSLGRFQETQYF. The CDR3 DNA reads TGCGCCAGCAGCTTGGGTCGTTTCCAAGAGACCCAGTACTTC. The V gene is TRBV5-1, the J gene TRBJ2-5; D is ambiguous. V gave up 0 bases and J gave up 1 base, with 7 bases separating them. Germline loops: CDR1 SGHRS, CDR2 YFSETQ. The CDR3 is made up of 14 amino acids.

This clone was seen only once. The V call is TRBV14, the J call TRBJ2-5; 8 positions match TRBD2. The length of the CDR3 is 12 residues. Per germline, CDR1 SGHDN and CDR2 FVKESK. The trim removed 4 bases at V and 7 bases at J, leaving 2 bases unmatched. Here the CDR3 reads CASSPGGGTQYF. The CDR3 DNA is TGTGCCAGCAGCCCCGGGGGGGGGACCCAGTACTTC.

CDR3 sequence: CASRALGLSLSYEQYF. In nucleotides, the CDR3 is TGTGCCAGCAGGGCTTTGGGACTATCCCTGAGTTACGAGCAGTACTTC. The chain couples TRBV2 to TRBJ2-7; TRBD2 aligns across 7 bases. V was pared by 6 bases and J by 4 bases, with 15 bases of the junction left unmatched. Germline CDR1 reads SNHLY; CDR2 reads FYNNEI. The CDR3 runs 16 residues. The variable domain in full, completed from reference TRBV2 and TRBJ2-7, reads EPEVTQTPSHQVTQMGQEVILRCVPISNHLYFYWYRQILGQKVEFLVSFYNNEISEKSEIFDDQFSVERPDGSNFTLKIRSTKLEDSAMYFCASRALGLSLSYEQYFGPGTRLTVT.

The chain recombines TRBV7-9 with TRBJ1-1; 7 bases are a match to TRBD1. The germline V gene has CDR1 SEHNR and CDR2 FQNEAQ (reference sequence). CDR3 size: 15 residues. The J segment lost 0 bases and the V segment lost 5 bases, leaving 6 bases of the junction unmatched. The CDR3 DNA reads as TGTGCCAGCAGCCCAAACGACAGGGTGAACACTGAAGCTTTCTTT. It yields the protein CASSPNDRVNTEAFF.

The chain has TRBV7-2 and TRBJ1-5, with a tentative D call TRBD1 (6 bases). The CDR3 loop spans 15 amino acids. V lost 4 bases, J lost 2 bases, and 12 bases lay in between. Germline lookup yields CDR1 SGHTA and CDR2 FQGNSA. The CDR3 coding sequence is TGTGCCAGCAGCTCGCAACCAGGGGGCAATCAGCCCCAGCATTTT. The encoded protein is CASSSQPGGNQPQHF. The entire variable domain, with the rest obtained from reference TRBV7-2 and TRBJ1-5, is as follows: GAGVSQSPSNKVTEKGKDVELRCDPISGHTALYWYRQSLGQGLEFLIYFQGNSAPDKSGLPSDRFSAERTGGSVSTLTIQRTQQEDSAVYLCASSSQPGGNQPQHFGDGTRLSIL.